This TCR beta chain was observed in a study of OX40 agonist ivuxolimab in advanced cancers. Germline V gene data show CDR1 as LGHNA and CDR2 as YSLEER. V was shortened by 0 bases and J by 2 bases, with 8 bases between the two germline ends. The CDR3 covers 14 residues. The data were produced by immunoSEQ multiplex PCR, yet TCRdb's version contains in-frame clones alone and is incomplete. The sample records some 19,000 clones, roughly 70% being singletons. V gene TRBV4-3 combines with J gene TRBJ2-7; D is perhaps TRBD2 (6 bases). The sample consisted of CD4+ or CD8+ T cells sorted from blood, taken in a trial of the OX40 agonist ivuxolimab. The receptor was derived from an adult with an advanced solid tumor such as melanoma, head and neck, liver or kidney cancer. CDR3 residues: CASSQEWGAYEQYF. Written as DNA, the CDR3 is TGCGCCAGCAGCCAAGAATGGGGGGCCTACGAGCAGTACTTC.